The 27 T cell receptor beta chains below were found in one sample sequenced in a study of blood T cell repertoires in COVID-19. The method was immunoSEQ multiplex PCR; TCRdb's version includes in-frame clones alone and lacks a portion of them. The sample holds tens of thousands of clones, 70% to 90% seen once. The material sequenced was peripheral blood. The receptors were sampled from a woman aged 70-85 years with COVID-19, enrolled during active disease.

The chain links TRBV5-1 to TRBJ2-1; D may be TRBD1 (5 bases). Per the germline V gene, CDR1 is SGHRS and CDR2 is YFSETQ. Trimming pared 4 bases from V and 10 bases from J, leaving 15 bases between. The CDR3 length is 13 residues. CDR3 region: CASSPPTDGEQFF. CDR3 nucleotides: TGCGCCAGCAGCCCGCCGACAGACGGGGAGCAGTTCTTC.

This chain's CDR3 is CASMGTGPNQPQHF. The CDR3, as DNA: TGTGCCAGTATGGGGACAGGGCCCAATCAGCCCCAGCATTTT. This chain connects TRBV19 to TRBJ1-5; 9 bases fit TRBD1. With V trimmed by 7 bases and J by 3 bases, 4 bases remained unmatched. The germline V gene has CDR1 LNHDA and CDR2 SQIVND (reference sequence). The CDR3 runs to 14 residues.

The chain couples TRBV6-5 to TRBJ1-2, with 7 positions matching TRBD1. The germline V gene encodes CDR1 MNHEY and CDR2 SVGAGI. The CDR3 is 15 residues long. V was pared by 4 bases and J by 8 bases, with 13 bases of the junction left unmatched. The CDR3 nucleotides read TGTGCCAGCAGTTCGGATAACCGGGACAGACGAGGCTACACCTTC. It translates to CASSSDNRDRRGYTF.

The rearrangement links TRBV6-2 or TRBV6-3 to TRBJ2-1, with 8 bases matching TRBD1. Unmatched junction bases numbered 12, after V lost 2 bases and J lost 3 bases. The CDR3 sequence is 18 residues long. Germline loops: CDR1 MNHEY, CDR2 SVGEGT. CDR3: CASSYEGNTGGGYNEQFF. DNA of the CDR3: TGTGCCAGCAGTTACGAGGGTAACACAGGGGGTGGCTACAATGAGCAGTTCTTC.

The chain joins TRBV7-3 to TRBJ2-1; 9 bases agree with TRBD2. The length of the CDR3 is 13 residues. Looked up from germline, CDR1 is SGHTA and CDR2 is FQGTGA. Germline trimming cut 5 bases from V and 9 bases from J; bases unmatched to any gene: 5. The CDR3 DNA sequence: TGTGCCAGCAGCCCCGGGACTAGCAGTGAGCAGTTCTTC. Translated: CASSPGTSSEQFF.

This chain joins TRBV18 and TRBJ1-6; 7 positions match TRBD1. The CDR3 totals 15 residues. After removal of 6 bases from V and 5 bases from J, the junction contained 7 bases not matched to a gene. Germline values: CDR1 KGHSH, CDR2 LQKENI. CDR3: CASSFRQGNNSPLHF. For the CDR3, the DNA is TGTGCCAGCTCGTTCAGACAGGGAAATAATTCACCCCTCCACTTT.

CDR3 in DNA: TGTGCCAGCAGCGTAGGAGGCGGGAGTTGGAATGAGCAGTTCTTC. This codes for CASSVGGGSWNEQFF. The chain carries TRBV9 and TRBJ2-1; TRBD2 aligns across 7 bases. CDR3 length equals 15 residues. Germline lookup yields CDR1 SGDLS and CDR2 YYNGEE. V lost 0 bases, J lost 7 bases, and 7 bases stayed unmatched.

This chain's CDR3 is CASSWDSNYGYTF. The CDR3 coding sequence is TGTGCCAGCAGTTGGGACAGCAACTATGGCTACACCTTC. This chain connects TRBV2 to TRBJ1-2; 7 positions agree with TRBD1. This CDR3 is built from 13 residues. Per the germline V gene, CDR1 is SNHLY and CDR2 is FYNNEI. Trimming cost V 5 bases and J 2 bases; bases outside gene matches: 2.

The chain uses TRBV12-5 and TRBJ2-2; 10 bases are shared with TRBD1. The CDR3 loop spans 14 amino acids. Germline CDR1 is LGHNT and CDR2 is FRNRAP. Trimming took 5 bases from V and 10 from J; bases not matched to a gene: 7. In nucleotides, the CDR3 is TGTGCTAGTGGTCCGGGACAGGGGAGGGAGGAGCTGTTTTTT. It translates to CASGPGQGREELFF.

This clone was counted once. The CDR3 coding sequence is TGTGCCATCAGGGCCGGGACAGAAGGGTCACCCCTCCACTTT. Translated, it gives CAIRAGTEGSPLHF. The chain is built from TRBV10-3 and TRBJ1-6; TRBD1 matches 7 bases. J was trimmed by 10 bases and V by 6 bases; bases with no gene match: 9. The CDR3 is 14 residues long. CDR1 ENHRY and CDR2 SYGVKD come from the germline V gene.

CDR3 nucleotides: TGTGCCAGCAGCCAAGAGAGGATGTACGGCTATAATTCACCCCTCCACTTT. As protein: CASSQERMYGYNSPLHF. This rearrangement joins TRBV3-1 (or the pseudogene TRBV3-2) to TRBJ1-6; D uncertain. V was trimmed by 0 bases and J by 3 bases, leaving 12 bases between them. Germline lookup yields CDR1 LGHDT and CDR2 YNNKEL (reference sequence). There are 17 residues in the CDR3.

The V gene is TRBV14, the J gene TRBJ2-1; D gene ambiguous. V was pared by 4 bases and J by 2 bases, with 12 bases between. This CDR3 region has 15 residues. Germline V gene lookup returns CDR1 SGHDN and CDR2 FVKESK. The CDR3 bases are TGTGCCAGCAGCCTTTATTTGGGCCCCTACAATGAGCAGTTCTTC. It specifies CASSLYLGPYNEQFF.

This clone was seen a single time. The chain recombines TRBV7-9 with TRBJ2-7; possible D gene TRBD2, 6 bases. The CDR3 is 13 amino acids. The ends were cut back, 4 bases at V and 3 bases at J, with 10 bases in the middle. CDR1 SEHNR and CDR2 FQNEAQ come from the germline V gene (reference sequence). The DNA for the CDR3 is TGTGCCAGCAGCTCTTCCGGGGGCTACGAGCAGTACTTC. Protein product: CASSSSGGYEQYF.

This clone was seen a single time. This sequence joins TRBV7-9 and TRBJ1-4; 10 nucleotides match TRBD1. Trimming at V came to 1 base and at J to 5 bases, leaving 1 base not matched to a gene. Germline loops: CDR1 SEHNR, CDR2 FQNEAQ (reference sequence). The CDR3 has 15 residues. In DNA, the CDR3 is TGTGCCAGCAGCTTAGAGGGACAGGGGAATGAAAAACTGTTTTTT. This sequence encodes CASSLEGQGNEKLFF.

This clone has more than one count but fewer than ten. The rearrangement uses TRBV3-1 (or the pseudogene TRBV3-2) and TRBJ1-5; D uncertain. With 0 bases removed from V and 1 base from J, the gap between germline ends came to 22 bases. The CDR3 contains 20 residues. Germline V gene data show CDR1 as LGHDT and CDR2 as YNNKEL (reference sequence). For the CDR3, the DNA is TGTGCCAGCAGCCAAGAACCTCAAACGGGGAGGCCTAGGAGCAATCAGCCCCAGCATTTT. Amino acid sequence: CASSQEPQTGRPRSNQPQHF.

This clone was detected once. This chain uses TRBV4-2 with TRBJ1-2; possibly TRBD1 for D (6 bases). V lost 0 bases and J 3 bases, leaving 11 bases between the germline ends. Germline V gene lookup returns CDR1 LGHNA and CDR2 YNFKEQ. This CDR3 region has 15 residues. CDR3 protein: CASSQEGAMDYGYTF. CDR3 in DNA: TGTGCCAGCAGCCAAGAGGGGGCAATGGACTATGGCTACACCTTC.

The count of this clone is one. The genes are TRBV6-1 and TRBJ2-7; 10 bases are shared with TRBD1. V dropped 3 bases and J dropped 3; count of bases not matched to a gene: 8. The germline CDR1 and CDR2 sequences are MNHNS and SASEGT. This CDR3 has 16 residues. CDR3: CASSDPKTGGLYEQYV. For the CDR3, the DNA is TGTGCCAGCAGTGATCCGAAGACAGGGGGCCTCTACGAGCAGTACGTC.

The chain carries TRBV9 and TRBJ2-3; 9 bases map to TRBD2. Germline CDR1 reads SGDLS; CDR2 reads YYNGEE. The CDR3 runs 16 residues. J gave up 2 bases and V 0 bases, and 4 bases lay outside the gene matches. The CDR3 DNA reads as TGTGCCAGCAGCGTAGGAGGCGGGAGGGCCACAGATACGCAGTATTTT. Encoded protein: CASSVGGGRATDTQYF.

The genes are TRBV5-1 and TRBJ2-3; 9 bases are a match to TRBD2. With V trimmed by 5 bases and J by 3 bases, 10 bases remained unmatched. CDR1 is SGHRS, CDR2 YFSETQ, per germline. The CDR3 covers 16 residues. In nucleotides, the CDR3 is TGCGCCAGCAGAAGTAGCGGGGGATTTGGGACAGATACGCAGTATTTT. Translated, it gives CASRSSGGFGTDTQYF.

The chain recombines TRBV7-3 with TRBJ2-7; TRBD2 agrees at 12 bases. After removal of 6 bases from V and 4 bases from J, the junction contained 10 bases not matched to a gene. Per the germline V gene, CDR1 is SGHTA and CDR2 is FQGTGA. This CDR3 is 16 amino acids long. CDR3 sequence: CASSPTGLAGTYEQYF. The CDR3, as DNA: TGTGCCAGCAGTCCGACCGGACTAGCGGGGACTTACGAGCAGTACTTC. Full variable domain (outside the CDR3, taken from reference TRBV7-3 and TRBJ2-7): GAGVSQTPSNKVTEKGKYVELRCDPISGHTALYWYRQSLGQGPEFLIYFQGTGAADDSGLPNDRFFAVRPEGSVSTLKIQRTERGDSAVYLCASSPTGLAGTYEQYFGPGTRLTVT.

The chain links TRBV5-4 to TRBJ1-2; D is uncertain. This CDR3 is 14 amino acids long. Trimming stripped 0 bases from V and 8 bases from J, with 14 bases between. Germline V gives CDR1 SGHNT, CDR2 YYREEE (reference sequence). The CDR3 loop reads CASSLEAWEGGYTF. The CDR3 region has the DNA TGTGCCAGCAGCTTGGAGGCGTGGGAGGGCGGCTACACCTTC.

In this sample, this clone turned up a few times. The chain's CDR3 is CSVAVNRETDEQFF. CDR3 DNA sequence: TGCAGCGTTGCCGTAAACAGGGAGACCGATGAGCAGTTCTTC. The V call is TRBV29-1, the J call TRBJ2-1; D is possibly TRBD1 (6 bases). Trimming stripped 4 bases from V and 8 bases from J, with 18 bases between. The length of the CDR3 is 14 residues. Germline assignment: CDR1 SQVTM and CDR2 ANQGSEA.

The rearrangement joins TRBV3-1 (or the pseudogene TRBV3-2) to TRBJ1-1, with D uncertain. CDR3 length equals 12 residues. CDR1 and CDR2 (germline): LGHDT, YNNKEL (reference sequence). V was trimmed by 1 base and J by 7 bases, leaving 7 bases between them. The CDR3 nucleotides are TGTGCCAGCAGCCAAGGGCCTGGTGAAGCTTTCTTT. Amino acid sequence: CASSQGPGEAFF.

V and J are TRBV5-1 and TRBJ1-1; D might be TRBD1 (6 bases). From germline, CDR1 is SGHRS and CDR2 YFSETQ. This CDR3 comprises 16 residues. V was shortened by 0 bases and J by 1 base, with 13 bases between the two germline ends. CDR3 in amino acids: CASSLGGLVKNTEAFF. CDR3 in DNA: TGCGCCAGCAGCTTGGGGGGGCTCGTTAAGAACACTGAAGCTTTCTTT.

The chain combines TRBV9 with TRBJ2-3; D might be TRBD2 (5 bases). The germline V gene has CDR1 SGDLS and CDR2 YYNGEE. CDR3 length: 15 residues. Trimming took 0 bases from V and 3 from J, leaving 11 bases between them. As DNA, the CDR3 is TGTGCCAGCAGCGTAGGTCCAGCGGTAACAGATACGCAGTATTTT. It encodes CASSVGPAVTDTQYF.

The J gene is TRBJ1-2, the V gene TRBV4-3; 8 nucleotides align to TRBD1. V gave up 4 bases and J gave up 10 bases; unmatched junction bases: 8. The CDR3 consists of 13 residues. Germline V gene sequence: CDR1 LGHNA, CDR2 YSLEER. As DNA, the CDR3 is TGCGCCAGCAGCCCGGACAGGGCCAATGACTACACCTTC. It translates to CASSPDRANDYTF.

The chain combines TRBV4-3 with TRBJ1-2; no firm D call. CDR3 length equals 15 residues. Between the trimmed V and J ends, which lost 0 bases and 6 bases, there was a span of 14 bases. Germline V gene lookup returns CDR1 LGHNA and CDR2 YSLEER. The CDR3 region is CASSQDPSFGHGYTF. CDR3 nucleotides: TGCGCCAGCAGCCAAGACCCCAGTTTTGGGCATGGCTACACCTTC.